What follows are 6 T cell receptor beta chains derived from one specimen sequenced in a study of Ad26.COV2.S vaccination and SARS-CoV-2 variants. Only in-frame clones appear in the TCRdb table, and some are missing; sequencing was by immunoSEQ multiplex PCR. The sample yields about 350,000 clones, around nine tenths seen once. The treatment is: roughly 20 received Ad26.COV2.S at low or high dose, single or two shots; about 5 received placebo; per-sample allocation not given. Each sample was drawn 63 days after the first injection (of vaccine or placebo). This specimen consisted of peripheral blood, obtained in a trial of Ad26.COV2.S vaccine versus placebo. The source of these receptors is a person aged 18 to 65 who received the Ad26.COV2.S COVID-19 vaccine or a placebo.

The chain carries TRBV7-9 and TRBJ2-2; a possible D gene is TRBD2 (6 bases). This CDR3 is built from 16 residues. Trimming cost V 4 bases and J 0 bases, with 12 bases left between them. Germline CDR1 SEHNR, CDR2 FQNEAQ (reference sequence). In DNA form, the CDR3 reads TGTGCCAGCAGCTCAGCATGGGGGGCGAACACCGGGGAGCTGTTTTTT. Its translation is CASSSAWGANTGELFF.

This chain uses TRBV29-1 with TRBJ2-2; 7 bases agree with TRBD2. The V segment lost 1 base and the J segment 3 bases; nucleotides outside the gene matches: 5. CDR3 length: 15 residues. Germline V gene data show CDR1 as SQVTM and CDR2 as ANQGSEA. Here the CDR3 DNA reads TGCAGCGTTGAAGTTCCTAGCGGTGACACCGGGGAGCTGTTTTTT. The encoded protein is CSVEVPSGDTGELFF.

This clone was picked up a small number of times. V is TRBV6-2 or TRBV6-3 and J is TRBJ2-7, with a possible D match to TRBD2 (6 bases). CDR1 is MNHEY, CDR2 SVGEGT, per germline. The CDR3 covers 16 residues. Trimming pared 5 bases from V and 0 bases from J, leaving 17 bases between. CDR3 in amino acids: CASSRTVSGSSYEQYF. The CDR3 nucleotides read TGTGCCAGCAGTCGCACCGTCAGCGGGTCCTCCTACGAGCAGTACTTC.

This chain links TRBV15 with TRBJ1-4; possible D gene TRBD1, 5 bases. Germline V lookup: CDR1 LNHNV, CDR2 YYDKDF (reference sequence). This CDR3 is built from 15 residues. The V end was cut by 3 bases, the J end by 8 bases, with 16 bases between. As DNA, the CDR3 is TGTGCCACCAGCAGGGGGGGATCCATTGGGGAAAAACTGTTTTTT. It yields the protein CATSRGGSIGEKLFF.

The rearrangement links TRBV9 to TRBJ1-2; D call uncertain. V gave up 3 bases and J gave up 3 bases, with 6 bases separating them. CDR3 length: 12 amino acids. Germline V CDR1 and CDR2: SGDLS, YYNGEE. The CDR3 loop is CASSGGDYGYTF. DNA of the CDR3: TGTGCCAGCAGCGGCGGGGACTATGGCTACACCTTC.

V and J are TRBV4-3 and TRBJ1-4; TRBD1 matches 7 bases. V was pared by 0 bases and J by 7 bases, with 5 bases of the junction left unmatched. CDR3 length equals 15 residues. Germline assignment: CDR1 LGHNA and CDR2 YSLEER. CDR3 amino acids: CASSQDWDSGEKLFF. The CDR3 region has the DNA TGCGCCAGCAGCCAAGATTGGGACAGTGGTGAAAAACTGTTTTTT.